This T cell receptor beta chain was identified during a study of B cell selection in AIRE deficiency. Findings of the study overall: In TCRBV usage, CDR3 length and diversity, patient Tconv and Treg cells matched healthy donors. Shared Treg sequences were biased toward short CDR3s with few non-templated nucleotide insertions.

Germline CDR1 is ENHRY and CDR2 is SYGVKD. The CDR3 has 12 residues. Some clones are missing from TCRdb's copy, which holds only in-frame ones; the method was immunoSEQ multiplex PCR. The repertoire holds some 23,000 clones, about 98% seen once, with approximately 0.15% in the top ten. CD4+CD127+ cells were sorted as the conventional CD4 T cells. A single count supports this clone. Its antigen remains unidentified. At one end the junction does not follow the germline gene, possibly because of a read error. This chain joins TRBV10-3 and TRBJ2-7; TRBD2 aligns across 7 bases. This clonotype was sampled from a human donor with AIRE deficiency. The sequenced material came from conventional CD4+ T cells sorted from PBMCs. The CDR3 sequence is CAISGLRESIIF. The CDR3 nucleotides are TGTGCCATCAGTGGGTTGCGGGAGAGTATTATCTTC.